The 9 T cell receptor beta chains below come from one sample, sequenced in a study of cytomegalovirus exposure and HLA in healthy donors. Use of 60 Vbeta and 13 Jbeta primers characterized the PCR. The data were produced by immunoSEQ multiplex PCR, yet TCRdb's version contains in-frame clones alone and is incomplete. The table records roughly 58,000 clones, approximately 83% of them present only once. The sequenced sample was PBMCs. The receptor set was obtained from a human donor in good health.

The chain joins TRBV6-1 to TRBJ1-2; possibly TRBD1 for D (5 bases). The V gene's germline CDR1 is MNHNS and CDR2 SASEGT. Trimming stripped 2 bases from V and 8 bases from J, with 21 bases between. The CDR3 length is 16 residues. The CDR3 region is CASSERVGLGTRGYTF. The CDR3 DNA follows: TGTGCCAGCAGTGAACGGGTGGGTTTAGGGACTCGCGGCTACACCTTC.

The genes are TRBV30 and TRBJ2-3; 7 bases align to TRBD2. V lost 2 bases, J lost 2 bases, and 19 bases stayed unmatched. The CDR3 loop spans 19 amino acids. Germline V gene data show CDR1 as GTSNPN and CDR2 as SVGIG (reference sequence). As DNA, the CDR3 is TGTGCCTGGAGTCATTCCCTCACCTCGGGACTACGGTACACAGATACGCAGTATTTT. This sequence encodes CAWSHSLTSGLRYTDTQYF. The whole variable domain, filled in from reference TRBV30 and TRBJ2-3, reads SQTIHQWPATLVQPVGSPLSLECTVEGTSNPNLYWYRQAAGRGLQLLFYSVGIGQISSEVPQNLSASRPQDRQFILSSKKLLLSDSGFYLCAWSHSLTSGLRYTDTQYFGPGTRLTVL.

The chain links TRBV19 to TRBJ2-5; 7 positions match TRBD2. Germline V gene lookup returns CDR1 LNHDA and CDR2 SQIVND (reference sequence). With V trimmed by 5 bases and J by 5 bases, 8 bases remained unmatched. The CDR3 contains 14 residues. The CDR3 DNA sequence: TGTGCCAGTAGTGACCTGCGGGGAGGGGAGACCCAGTACTTC. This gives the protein CASSDLRGGETQYF.

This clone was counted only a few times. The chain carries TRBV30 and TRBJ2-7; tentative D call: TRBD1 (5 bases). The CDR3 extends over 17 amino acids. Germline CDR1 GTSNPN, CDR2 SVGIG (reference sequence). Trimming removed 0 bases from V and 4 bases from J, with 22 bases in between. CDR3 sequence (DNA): TGTGCCTGGAGTGTTTCTTCCGCGCAGGGCAGTGGATACGAGCAGTACTTC. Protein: CAWSVSSAQGSGYEQYF. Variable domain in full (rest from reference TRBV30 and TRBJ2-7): SQTIHQWPATLVQPVGSPLSLECTVEGTSNPNLYWYRQAAGRGLQLLFYSVGIGQISSEVPQNLSASRPQDRQFILSSKKLLLSDSGFYLCAWSVSSAQGSGYEQYFGPGTRLTVT.

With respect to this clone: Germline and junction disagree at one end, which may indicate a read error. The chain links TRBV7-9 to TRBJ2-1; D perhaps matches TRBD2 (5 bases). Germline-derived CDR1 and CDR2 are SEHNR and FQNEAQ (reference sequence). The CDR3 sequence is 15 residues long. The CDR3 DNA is TGTTCCAGCAGCTTTTTGAGGGCCACCAAGAATGAGCAGTTCTTC. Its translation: CSSSFLRATKNEQFF. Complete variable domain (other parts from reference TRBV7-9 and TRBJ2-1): DTGVSQNPRHKITKRGQNVTFRCDPISEHNRLYWYRQTLGQGPEFLTYFQNEAQLEKSRLLSDRFSAERPKGSFSTLEIQRTEQGDSAMYLCSSSFLRATKNEQFFGPGTRLTVL.

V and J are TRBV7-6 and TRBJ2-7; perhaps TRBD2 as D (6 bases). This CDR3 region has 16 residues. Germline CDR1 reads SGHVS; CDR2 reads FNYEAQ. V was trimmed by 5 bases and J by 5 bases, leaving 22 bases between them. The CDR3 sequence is CASSHLFGRTIDEQYF. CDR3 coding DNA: TGTGCCAGCAGCCACCTATTCGGAAGGACTATCGACGAGCAGTACTTC.

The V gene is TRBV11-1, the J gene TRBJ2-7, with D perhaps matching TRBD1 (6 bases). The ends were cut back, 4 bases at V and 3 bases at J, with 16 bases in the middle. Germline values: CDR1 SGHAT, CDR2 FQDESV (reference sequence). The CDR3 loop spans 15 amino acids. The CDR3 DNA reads TGTGCCAGCAGCTCTACAGGGAGAGACAGCTACGAGCAGTACTTC. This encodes CASSSTGRDSYEQYF.

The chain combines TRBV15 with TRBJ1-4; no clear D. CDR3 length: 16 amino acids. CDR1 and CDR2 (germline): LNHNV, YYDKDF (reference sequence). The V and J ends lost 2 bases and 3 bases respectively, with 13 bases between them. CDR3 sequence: CATSRFKWQANEKLFF. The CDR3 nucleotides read TGTGCCACCAGCAGATTTAAATGGCAGGCTAATGAAAAACTGTTTTTT.

This chain's CDR3 is CASIRTGVTEAFF. The CDR3 DNA follows: TGTGCCAGCATAAGGACAGGGGTCACTGAAGCTTTCTTT. This rearrangement joins TRBV6-6 to TRBJ1-1, with 9 nucleotides matching TRBD1. With 7 bases clipped from V and 4 bases from J, the junction kept 4 bases outside the gene matches. The V gene's germline CDR1 is MNHNY and CDR2 SVGAGI (reference sequence). This CDR3 contains 13 residues.